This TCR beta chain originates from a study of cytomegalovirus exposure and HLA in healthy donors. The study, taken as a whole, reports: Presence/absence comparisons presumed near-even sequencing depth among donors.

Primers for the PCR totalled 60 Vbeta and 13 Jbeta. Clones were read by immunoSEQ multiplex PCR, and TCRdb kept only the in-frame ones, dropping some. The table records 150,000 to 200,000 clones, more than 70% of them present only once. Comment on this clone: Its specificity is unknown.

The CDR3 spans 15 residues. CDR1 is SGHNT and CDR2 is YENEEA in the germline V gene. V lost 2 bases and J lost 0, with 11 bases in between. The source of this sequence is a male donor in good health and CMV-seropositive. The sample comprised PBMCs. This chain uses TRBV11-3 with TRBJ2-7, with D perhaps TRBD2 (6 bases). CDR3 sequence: CASSLTRGASYEQYF. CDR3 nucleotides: TGTGCCAGCAGCTTAACGCGGGGCGCCTCCTACGAGCAGTACTTC.